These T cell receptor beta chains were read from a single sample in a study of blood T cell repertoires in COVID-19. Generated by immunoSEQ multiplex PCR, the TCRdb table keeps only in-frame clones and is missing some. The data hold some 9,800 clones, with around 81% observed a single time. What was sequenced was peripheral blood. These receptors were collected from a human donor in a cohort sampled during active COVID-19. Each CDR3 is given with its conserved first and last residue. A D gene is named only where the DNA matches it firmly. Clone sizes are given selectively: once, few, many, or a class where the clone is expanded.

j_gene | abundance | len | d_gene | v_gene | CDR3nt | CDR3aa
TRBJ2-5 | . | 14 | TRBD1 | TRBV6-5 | TGTGCCAGCAGGGGACAGGACAGCCAAGAGACCCAGTACTTC | CASRGQDSQETQYF
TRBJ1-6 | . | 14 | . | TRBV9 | TGTGCCAGCAGCGTAGCTGGGGCAGATTCACCCCTCCACTTT | CASSVAGADSPLHF
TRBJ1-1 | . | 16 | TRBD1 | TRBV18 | TGTGCCAGCTCACCACCTTGGACAGGGGTAGGGACTGAAGCTTTCTTT | CASSPPWTGVGTEAFF
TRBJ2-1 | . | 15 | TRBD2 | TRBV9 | TGTGCCAGCAGCGGGGCGGGGGAGGTCGACAATGAGCAGTTCTTC | CASSGAGEVDNEQFF
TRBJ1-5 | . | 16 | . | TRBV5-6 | TGTGCCAGCAGCTACGGGGGGCCTTACAGCAATCAGCCCCAGCATTTT | CASSYGGPYSNQPQHF
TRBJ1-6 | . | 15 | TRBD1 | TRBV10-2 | TGCGCCACCGACGAGACAGGGGGTCATAATTCACCCCTCCACTTT | CATDETGGHNSPLHF
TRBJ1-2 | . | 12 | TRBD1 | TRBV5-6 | TGTGCCAGCAGCCCCGGGACAGCAGGCTACACCTTC | CASSPGTAGYTF
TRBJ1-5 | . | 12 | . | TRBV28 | TGTGCCAGCAGTTCAAGGGGCCAGCCCCAGCATTTT | CASSSRGQPQHF
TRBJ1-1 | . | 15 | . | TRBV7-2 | TGTGCCAGCAGCTCGAGGGTCGGCACGAACACTGAAGCTTTCTTT | CASSSRVGTNTEAFF
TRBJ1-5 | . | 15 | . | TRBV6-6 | TGTGCCAGCAGTTATCGCACAGATAACAATCAGCCCCAGCATTTT | CASSYRTDNNQPQHF
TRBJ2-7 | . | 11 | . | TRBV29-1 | TGCAGCGTTGCCGAGGGCCACGAGCAGTACTTC | CSVAEGHEQYF
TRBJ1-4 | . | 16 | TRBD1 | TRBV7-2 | TGTGCCAGCAGCTTGGGGGTAGGACAGGGGAGCGAAAAACTGTTTTTT | CASSLGVGQGSEKLFF
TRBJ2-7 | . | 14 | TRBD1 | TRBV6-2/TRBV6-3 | TGTGCCAGCAGTCACGGACAGGCGGGCTACGAGCAGTACTTC | CASSHGQAGYEQYF
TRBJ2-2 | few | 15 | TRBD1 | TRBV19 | TGTGCCACCACTACCCGGGACAGGAACACCGGGGAGCTGTTTTTT | CATTTRDRNTGELFF
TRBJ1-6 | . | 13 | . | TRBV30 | TGTGCCTGGGGGGACATCTATAATTCACCCCTCCACTTT | CAWGDIYNSPLHF
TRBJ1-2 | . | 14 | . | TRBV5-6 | TGTGCCAGCAGCTTCGACAGGAGCGGCTATGGCTACACCTTC | CASSFDRSGYGYTF
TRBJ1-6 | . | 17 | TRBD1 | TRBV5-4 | TGTGCCAGCAGGGACGGACAGGGGGACCCCTATAATTCACCCCTCCACTTT | CASRDGQGDPYNSPLHF
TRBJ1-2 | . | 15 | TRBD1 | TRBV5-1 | TGCGCCAGCAGCTTCGGACAGGGGGATAACTATGGCTACACCTTC | CASSFGQGDNYGYTF
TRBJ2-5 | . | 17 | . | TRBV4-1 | TGCGCCAGCAGCCCTTCTCGCCCGGGCGAGCGGAAAGAGACCCAGTACTTC | CASSPSRPGERKETQYF
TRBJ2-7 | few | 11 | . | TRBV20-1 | TGCAGTGCCTCAGCGGCTAGCGAGCAGTACTTC | CSASAASEQYF
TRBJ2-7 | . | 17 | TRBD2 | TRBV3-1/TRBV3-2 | TGTGCCAGCAGCCAAACAACGGGACTAGCGGGTACCTACGAGCAGTACTTC | CASSQTTGLAGTYEQYF
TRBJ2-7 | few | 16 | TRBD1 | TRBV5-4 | TGTGCCAGCAGCTCGGGGACAGGGGGGATTCCCTACGAGCAGTACTTC | CASSSGTGGIPYEQYF
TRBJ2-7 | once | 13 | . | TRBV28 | TGTGCCAGCAGTTTCGGGATTATCTACGAGCAGTACTTC | CASSFGIIYEQYF
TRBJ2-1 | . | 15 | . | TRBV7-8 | TGTGCCAGCAGACCCGAGGGGGGGGCCTACAATGAGCAGTTCTTC | CASRPEGGAYNEQFF
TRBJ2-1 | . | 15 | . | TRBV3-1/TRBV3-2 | TGTGCCAGCAGCCAAGATCTCCAGGGGTTCAATGAGCAGTTCTTC | CASSQDLQGFNEQFF
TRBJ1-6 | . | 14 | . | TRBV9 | TGTGCCAGCAGCGTAGGCCAGGGCGATTCACCCCTCCACTTT | CASSVGQGDSPLHF
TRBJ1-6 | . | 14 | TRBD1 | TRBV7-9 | TGTGCCAGCAGCTCCGGGACAGGGGGCCTACCCCTCCACTTT | CASSSGTGGLPLHF
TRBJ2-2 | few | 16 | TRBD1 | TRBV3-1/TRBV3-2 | TGTGCCAGCAGCCAGGTGACAGGGAGAAGTAACGGGGAGCTGTTTTTT | CASSQVTGRSNGELFF
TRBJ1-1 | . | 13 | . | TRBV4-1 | TGCGCCAGCAGCCAAGAAGGACAGAGTTGGTGGGTCTTT | CASSQEGQSWWVF
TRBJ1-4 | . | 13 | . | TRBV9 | TGTGCCAGCAGCGTAGGAGGGAATGAAAAACTGTTTTTT | CASSVGGNEKLFF
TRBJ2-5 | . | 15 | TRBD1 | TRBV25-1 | TGTGCCAGCAGGGGGGGACAGGGGGCTTGGGAGACCCAGTACTTC | CASRGGQGAWETQYF
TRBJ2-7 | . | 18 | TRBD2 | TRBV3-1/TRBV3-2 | TGTGCCAGCAGCCATTGGGCTAGCGGGGGGCCGAGCTCCTACGAGCAGTACTTC | CASSHWASGGPSSYEQYF
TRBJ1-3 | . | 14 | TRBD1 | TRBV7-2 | TGTGCCAGCAGCTTATATACAGGGGTAAACACCATATATTTT | CASSLYTGVNTIYF
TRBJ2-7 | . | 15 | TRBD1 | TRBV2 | TGTGCCAGCAGAACCGGAGACAGGGCCCGCTACGAGCAGTACTTC | CASRTGDRARYEQYF
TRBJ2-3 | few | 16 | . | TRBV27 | TGTGCCAGCAGTTTCGGGTTCTATCCTAGCACAGATACGCAGTATTTT | CASSFGFYPSTDTQYF
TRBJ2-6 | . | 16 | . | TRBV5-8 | TGTGCCAGCAAAGTCATCCACACAAGTCGGGCCAACGTCCTGACTTTC | CASKVIHTSRANVLTF
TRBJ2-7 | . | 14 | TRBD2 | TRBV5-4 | TGTGCCAGCAGCAAGGGACTAGCGAGCTACGAGCAGTACTTC | CASSKGLASYEQYF
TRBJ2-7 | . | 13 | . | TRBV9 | TGTGCCAGCAGCGTAGGAGGAACCTACGAGCAGTACTTC | CASSVGGTYEQYF
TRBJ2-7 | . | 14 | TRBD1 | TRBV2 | TGTGCCAGCAGTTACGGGACAGTCTCCTACGAGCAGTACTTC | CASSYGTVSYEQYF
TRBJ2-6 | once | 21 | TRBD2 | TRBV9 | TGTGCCAGCAGCGTGACTAGCGGGGGGCCTAATTACGGGTCTGGGGCCAACGTCCTGACTTTC | CASSVTSGGPNYGSGANVLTF
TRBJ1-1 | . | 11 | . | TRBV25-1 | TGTGCCAGCACCCAGGACACTGAAGCTTTCTTT | CASTQDTEAFF
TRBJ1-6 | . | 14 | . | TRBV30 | TGTGCCTGGAGTGTAGGGACACCCTATTCACCCCTCCACTTT | CAWSVGTPYSPLHF
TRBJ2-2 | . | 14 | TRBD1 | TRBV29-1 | TGCAGCGTGAACACAGGGGTGCACACCGGGGAGCTGTTTTTT | CSVNTGVHTGELFF
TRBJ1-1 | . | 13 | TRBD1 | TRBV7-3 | TGTGCCAGCAGCCCTGGGACAGGGGCTGAAGCTTTCTTT | CASSPGTGAEAFF
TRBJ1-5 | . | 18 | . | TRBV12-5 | TGTGCTAGTGGTTTTTCCGAGACAGGAGATATTAGCAATCAGCCCCAGCATTTT | CASGFSETGDISNQPQHF
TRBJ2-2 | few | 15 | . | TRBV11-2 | TGTGCCAGCAGCTTGAACAGACCGAACACCGGGGAGCTGTTTTTT | CASSLNRPNTGELFF
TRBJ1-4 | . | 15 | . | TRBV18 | TGTGCCAGCTCATTATACAGGGAAGCTAATGAAAAACTGTTTTTT | CASSLYREANEKLFF
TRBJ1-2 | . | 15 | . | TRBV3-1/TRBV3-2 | TGTGCCAGCAGCCCGCCCAATCGGGGGTTATATGGCTACACCTTC | CASSPPNRGLYGYTF
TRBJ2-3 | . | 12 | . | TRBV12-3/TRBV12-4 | TGTGCCAGCAGCTACTTCACAGATACGCAGTATTTT | CASSYFTDTQYF
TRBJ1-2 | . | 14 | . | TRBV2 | TGTGCCAGAACGGCGGGGGGTATGGACTATGGCTACACCTTC | CARTAGGMDYGYTF
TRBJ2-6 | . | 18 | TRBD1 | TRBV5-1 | TGCGCCAGCAGCCCGGGACAGGGAGGATGGGCTGGGGCCAACGTCCTGACTTTC | CASSPGQGGWAGANVLTF
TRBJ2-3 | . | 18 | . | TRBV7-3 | TGTGCCAGCAGCCCTAACCCACGCGGGGCCGCTGGCACAGATACGCAGTATTTT | CASSPNPRGAAGTDTQYF